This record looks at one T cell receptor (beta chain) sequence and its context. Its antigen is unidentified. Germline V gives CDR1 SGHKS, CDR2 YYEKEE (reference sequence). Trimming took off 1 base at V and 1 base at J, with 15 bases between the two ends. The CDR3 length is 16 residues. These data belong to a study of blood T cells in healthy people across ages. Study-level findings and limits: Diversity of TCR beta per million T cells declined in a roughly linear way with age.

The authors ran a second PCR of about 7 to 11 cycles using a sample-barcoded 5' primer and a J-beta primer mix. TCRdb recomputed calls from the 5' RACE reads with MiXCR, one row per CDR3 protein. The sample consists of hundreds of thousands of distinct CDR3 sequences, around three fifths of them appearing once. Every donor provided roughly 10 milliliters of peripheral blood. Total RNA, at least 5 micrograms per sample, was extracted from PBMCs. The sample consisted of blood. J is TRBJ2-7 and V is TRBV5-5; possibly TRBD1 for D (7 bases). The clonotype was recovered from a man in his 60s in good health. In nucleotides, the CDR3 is TGTGCCAGCAGCTTGACGGAGGGGGCGAGGTCCTACGAGCAGTACTTC. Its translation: CASSLTEGARSYEQYF.